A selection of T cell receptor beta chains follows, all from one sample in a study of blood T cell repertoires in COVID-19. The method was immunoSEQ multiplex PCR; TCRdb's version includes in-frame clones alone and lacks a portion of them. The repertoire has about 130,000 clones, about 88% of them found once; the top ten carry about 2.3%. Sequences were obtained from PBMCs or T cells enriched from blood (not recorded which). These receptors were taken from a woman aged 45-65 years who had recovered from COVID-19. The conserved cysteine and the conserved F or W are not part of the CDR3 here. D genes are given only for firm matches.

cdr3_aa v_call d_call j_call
ASSQADRHSYEQY TRBV6-5 . TRBJ2-7
ASSLGTSPDTQY TRBV11-3 TRBD2 TRBJ2-3
ASSYSGTGGNQPQH TRBV6-5 TRBD1 TRBJ1-5
ASSQPTGGESYEQY TRBV4-1 . TRBJ2-7
ASRREVGPYEQY TRBV6-5 . TRBJ2-7
ASSSRDRGDTGELF TRBV11-3 TRBD1 TRBJ2-2
ASSPVGAYEQY TRBV6-2/TRBV6-3 . TRBJ2-7
ASSSALGGLYEQY TRBV5-1 TRBD2 TRBJ2-7
AWSVRGGNSPLH TRBV30 . TRBJ1-6
ASSEMVGGFGYT TRBV6-1 . TRBJ1-2
ASSSPGQGPAGYT TRBV5-4 TRBD1 TRBJ1-2
ASSQEATGYQPQH TRBV4-1 . TRBJ1-5
ASSLVGGGAGAKNIQY TRBV7-2 TRBD2 TRBJ2-4
ASSYTGTGGDTQY TRBV5-5 TRBD1 TRBJ2-3
ATSTGGNYGYT TRBV7-6 TRBD1 TRBJ1-2
ASSEGLATDTQY TRBV5-1 TRBD2 TRBJ2-3
ASSLDRGVTDTQY TRBV5-1 TRBD2 TRBJ2-3
ASSPPPNGRFSQETQY TRBV7-9 . TRBJ2-5
ASSQDLLTGTSGGPDTQY TRBV3-1/TRBV3-2 TRBD2 TRBJ2-3
ASSYEDRAHTGELF TRBV6-5 TRBD1 TRBJ2-2
ASSVTSIADTQY TRBV9 . TRBJ2-3
ASSLARYEKLF TRBV12-3/TRBV12-4 . TRBJ1-4